This T cell receptor (beta chain) originates from a study of blood T cell repertoires in COVID-19. The overall study: Samples taken during acute and convalescent COVID-19 were collected in the United States, Italy and Spain. From T cells, B-cell-depleted T cells, or PBMCs came the material, which was cDNA or gDNA.

The CDR3 has 18 residues. Germline CDR1 reads KGHSH; CDR2 reads LQKENI. V dropped 5 bases and J dropped 3; count of bases not matched to a gene: 7. As processed by the authors: The authors estimated nucleated cell counts from reference gene primer amplification. The table came from immunoSEQ multiplex PCR; TCRdb's copy has only in-frame clones and leaves some out. V and J calls and clone size are those listed in that table; D and trimming were worked out from the DNA. This sample has 200,000 to 300,000 clones; 84% occur once, and the top ten carry more than 4%. The chain links TRBV18 to TRBJ2-1; 16 positions agree with TRBD2. The clonotype comes from a man over 45 with acute or convalescent COVID-19. The sample comprised peripheral blood. CDR3 bases: TGTGCCAGCTCATCCTGGGGACTAGCGGGAGGGAACTACAATGAGCAGTTCTTC. It encodes CASSSWGLAGGNYNEQFF.